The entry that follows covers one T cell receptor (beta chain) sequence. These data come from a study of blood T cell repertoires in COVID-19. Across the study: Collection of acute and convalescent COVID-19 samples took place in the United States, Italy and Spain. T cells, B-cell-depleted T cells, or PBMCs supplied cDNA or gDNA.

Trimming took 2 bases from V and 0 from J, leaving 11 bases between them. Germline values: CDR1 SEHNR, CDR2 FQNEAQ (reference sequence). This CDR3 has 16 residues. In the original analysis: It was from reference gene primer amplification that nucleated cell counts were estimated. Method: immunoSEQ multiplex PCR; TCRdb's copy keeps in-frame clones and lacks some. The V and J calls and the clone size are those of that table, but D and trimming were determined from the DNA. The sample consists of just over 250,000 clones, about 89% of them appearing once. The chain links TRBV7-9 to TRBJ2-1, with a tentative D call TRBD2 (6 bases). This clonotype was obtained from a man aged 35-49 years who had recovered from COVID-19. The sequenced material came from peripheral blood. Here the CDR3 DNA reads TGTGCCAGCAGCTTACTAGCGAGTAGCTCCTACAATGAGCAGTTCTTC. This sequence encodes CASSLLASSSYNEQFF.